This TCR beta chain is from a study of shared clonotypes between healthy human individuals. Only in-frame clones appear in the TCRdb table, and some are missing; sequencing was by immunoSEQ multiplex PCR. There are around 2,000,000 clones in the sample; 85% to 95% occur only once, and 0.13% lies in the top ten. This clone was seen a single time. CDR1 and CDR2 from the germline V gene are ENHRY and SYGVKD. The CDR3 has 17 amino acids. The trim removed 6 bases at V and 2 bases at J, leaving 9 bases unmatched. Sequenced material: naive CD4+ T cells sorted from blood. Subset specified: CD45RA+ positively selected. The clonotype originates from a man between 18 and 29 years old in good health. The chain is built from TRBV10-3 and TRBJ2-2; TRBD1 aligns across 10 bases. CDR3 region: CAIRSMGQGRNTGELFF. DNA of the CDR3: TGTGCCATCAGGTCTATGGGACAGGGGAGAAACACCGGGGAGCTGTTTTTT.